A single sample gave rise to the 24 T cell receptor beta chains below, sequenced in a study of T cells after yellow fever vaccination. TCRdb reanalysed the 5' RACE reads using MiXCR and keeps one entry per CDR3 protein. The sample shows 70,000 or so distinct CDR3 sequences, about 7.3% of them seen only once. Sequencing was performed on CD8+ T cells sorted from PBMCs, taken 10 to 11 days after the first yellow fever vaccination. The receptors were sampled from a man aged 18 to 29 who received the YFV17D yellow fever vaccine.

This clonotype was recorded at least ten times. This chain links TRBV6-2 or TRBV6-3 with TRBJ2-1; D is unresolved. CDR1 and CDR2 (germline): MNHEY, SVGEGT. The CDR3 covers 13 residues. Trimming took off 0 bases at V and 8 bases at J, with 8 bases between the two ends. CDR3 loop: CASSYSRGDEQFF. CDR3 DNA sequence: TGTGCCAGCAGTTACTCCCGAGGCGATGAGCAGTTCTTC.

A few counts support this clonotype. The J gene is TRBJ2-5, the V gene TRBV7-9; D ambiguous. Deletions cut 4 bases from V and 2 bases from J, with 2 bases between. Germline V gene data show CDR1 as SEHNR and CDR2 as FQNEAQ (reference sequence). The CDR3 has 11 amino acids. The CDR3 sequence is CASSSQETQYF. CDR3 sequence (DNA): TGTGCCAGCAGCTCACAAGAGACCCAGTACTTC.

This chain links TRBV4-3 with TRBJ2-3; a weak D match, TRBD2 (6 bases). The CDR3 consists of 17 residues. Trimming left V 4 bases short and J 4 bases short, with 21 bases between. CDR1 and CDR2 from the germline V gene are LGHNA and YSLEER. In DNA, the CDR3 is TGCGCCAGCAGCCCCCTTTATTTAGTGGGGGGATCAGATACGCAGTATTTT. It is translated as CASSPLYLVGGSDTQYF.

The J gene is TRBJ2-1, the V gene TRBV6-2 or TRBV6-3, with D tentatively TRBD1 (6 bases). Germline assignment: CDR1 MNHEY and CDR2 SVGEGT. The V and J ends lost 2 bases and 9 bases respectively, with 11 bases between them. This CDR3 spans 13 amino acids. CDR3 sequence (DNA): TGTGCCAGCAGTTACCCGAACAGGGTTGAGCAGTTCTTC. It specifies CASSYPNRVEQFF.

This clonotype showed up many times. This chain connects TRBV9 to TRBJ1-3, with a possible D match to TRBD1 (6 bases). The CDR3 has 19 residues. V dropped 0 bases and J dropped 4 bases, with 23 bases sitting between them. Germline V lookup: CDR1 SGDLS, CDR2 YYNGEE. CDR3 coding DNA: TGTGCCAGCAGCGTAGTCGAGACCCCGGGACACCTCCGAGGAAACACCATATATTTT. It is translated as CASSVVETPGHLRGNTIYF.

This clonotype was detected ten times or more. The chain joins TRBV29-1 to TRBJ2-2; D might be TRBD1 (5 bases). The CDR3 runs to 15 residues. V gave up 0 bases and J gave up 3 bases, with 11 bases separating them. Germline V gene data show CDR1 as SQVTM and CDR2 as ANQGSEA. The CDR3 sequence is CSVEDPGWDTGELFF. The DNA of the CDR3 is TGCAGCGTTGAAGATCCAGGGTGGGACACCGGGGAGCTGTTTTTT.

This rearrangement joins TRBV27 to TRBJ2-5; no firm D call. Germline V gene data show CDR1 as MNHEY and CDR2 as SMNVEV (reference sequence). The CDR3 is 12 residues long. V lost 8 bases to trimming and J lost 7 bases, with 14 bases between them. CDR3 region: CASQDFNGTQYF. The CDR3 bases are TGTGCCAGCCAGGATTTCAATGGGACCCAGTACTTC.

This clonotype was detected only a few times. The chain combines TRBV10-2 with TRBJ1-6; D perhaps matches TRBD1 (5 bases). The CDR3 sequence is 15 residues long. CDR1 WSHSY and CDR2 SAAADI come from the germline V gene. V lost 3 bases to trimming and J lost 7 bases, with 13 bases between them. The chain's CDR3 is CASSDSVGGNSPLHF. The CDR3 DNA follows: TGCGCCAGCAGTGATTCGGTCGGGGGAAATTCACCCCTCCACTTT.

This clonotype was seen ten or more times. This sequence joins TRBV9 and TRBJ2-7; D is perhaps TRBD1 (5 bases). The CDR3 totals 14 residues. Per germline, CDR1 SGDLS and CDR2 YYNGEE. V shed 2 bases and J shed 2 bases, with 11 bases lying between them. This CDR3 is CASSVAGNAYEQYF. CDR3 in DNA: TGTGCCAGCAGCGTGGCAGGGAATGCCTACGAGCAGTACTTC.

This clonotype has ten or more counts. This chain uses TRBV6-2 or TRBV6-3 with TRBJ1-6, with a tentative D call TRBD1 (5 bases). Trimming pared 0 bases from V and 9 bases from J, leaving 9 bases between. The CDR3 has 14 amino acids. Looked up from germline, CDR1 is MNHEY and CDR2 is SVGEGT. This chain's CDR3 is CASSYSGGTSPLHF. In nucleotides, the CDR3 is TGTGCCAGCAGTTACTCGGGGGGGACTTCACCCCTCCACTTT.

This clonotype was detected ten times or more. This chain connects TRBV12-5 to TRBJ1-2, with TRBD1 matching over 9 bases. The J segment lost 6 bases and the V segment lost 1 base, leaving 0 bases of the junction unmatched. Looked up from germline, CDR1 is LGHNT and CDR2 is FRNRAP. This CDR3 region has 13 residues. CDR3 sequence: CASGLGTGDGYTF. The DNA of the CDR3 is TGTGCTAGTGGTTTGGGGACAGGGGATGGCTACACCTTC.

V gene TRBV24-1 combines with J gene TRBJ1-5, with D unclear. The V and J ends lost 6 bases and 4 bases respectively, with 9 bases between them. This CDR3 comprises 13 residues. CDR1 and CDR2 from the germline V gene are KGHDR and SFDVKD. The CDR3 DNA reads TGTGCCACCAGTCGCCGGGAGAATCAGCCCCAGCATTTT. Protein sequence: CATSRRENQPQHF.

This clonotype was counted between two and nine times. This rearrangement joins TRBV16 to TRBJ1-2; D gene ambiguous. This CDR3 region has 16 residues. Germline loops: CDR1 KGHSY, CDR2 FQNENV. Trimming removed 4 bases from V and 6 bases from J, with 21 bases in between. This CDR3 reads CASSPSFQVELNGYTF. The CDR3 nucleotides are TGTGCCAGCAGCCCGTCCTTTCAGGTTGAATTAAATGGCTACACCTTC.

This clonotype was counted at least ten times. This sequence joins TRBV5-1 and TRBJ2-2; D call uncertain. The CDR3 consists of 14 residues. Trimming removed 3 bases at V and 3 bases at J, with 9 bases between. Germline V CDR1 and CDR2: SGHRS, YFSETQ. CDR3 residues: CASSWGKDTGELFF. The CDR3 DNA reads as TGCGCCAGCAGCTGGGGAAAGGACACCGGGGAGCTGTTTTTT.

The chain joins TRBV14 to TRBJ2-7; the D gene is possibly TRBD1 (6 bases). This CDR3 region has 14 residues. From germline, CDR1 is SGHDN and CDR2 FVKESK. V was cut by 3 bases and J by 7 bases, with 16 bases left in between. CDR3 DNA sequence: TGTGCCAGCAGCCAGACGACAGGCGTGGGGGAGCAGTACTTC. Its protein is CASSQTTGVGEQYF.

This clonotype turned up a few times. V usage is TRBV5-1 and J usage is TRBJ2-1; no clear D. V dropped 0 bases and J dropped 0 bases, with 10 bases sitting between them. The germline CDR1 and CDR2 sequences are SGHRS and YFSETQ. CDR3 size: 16 residues. CDR3: CASSLGMRSSYNEQFF. The CDR3 region has the DNA TGCGCCAGCAGCTTGGGGATGCGGAGCTCCTACAATGAGCAGTTCTTC.

This clonotype was seen many times. This chain joins TRBV5-1 and TRBJ1-4; tentative D call: TRBD1 (6 bases). Germline V lookup: CDR1 SGHRS, CDR2 YFSETQ. This CDR3 contains 16 residues. Trimming pared 5 bases from V and 0 bases from J, leaving 14 bases between. Here the CDR3 reads CASRSGHSATNEKLFF. In DNA, the CDR3 is TGCGCCAGCAGATCGGGACATTCGGCAACTAATGAAAAACTGTTTTTT.

This clonotype was picked up many times. V usage is TRBV6-2 or TRBV6-3 and J usage is TRBJ2-1; D uncertain. CDR1 is MNHEY and CDR2 is SVGEGT in the germline V gene. The germline V and J ends were trimmed by 6 bases and 3 bases, with 12 bases remaining between them. CDR3 size: 14 residues. The CDR3 nucleotides read TGTGCCAGCAGGATCGATGGGGTCTACAATGAGCAGTTCTTC. Protein product: CASRIDGVYNEQFF.

This clonotype was detected a few times. The V call is TRBV5-1, the J call TRBJ2-7; the match to TRBD1 covers 9 bases. From germline, CDR1 is SGHRS and CDR2 YFSETQ. The CDR3 totals 12 residues. The CDR3 loop is CAGSVCDTGTGV. The CDR3 nucleotides are TGCGCCGGCTCCGTATGTGATACCGGGACAGGGGTC.

The chain combines TRBV4-3 with TRBJ2-1; perhaps TRBD2 as D (7 bases). The CDR3 covers 18 residues. Germline assignment: CDR1 LGHNA and CDR2 YSLEER. Trimming took off 0 bases at V and 8 bases at J, with 23 bases between the two ends. The CDR3 DNA reads TGCGCCAGCAGCCAAGAGACGGGGGGCGGGGTTGGGGGCCATGAGCAGTTCTTC. This codes for CASSQETGGGVGGHEQFF.

The chain links TRBV7-9 to TRBJ2-7; D is ambiguous. The CDR3 totals 13 residues. CDR1 SEHNR and CDR2 FQNEAQ come from the germline V gene (reference sequence). V shed 1 base and J shed 5 bases, with 9 bases lying between them. CDR3 DNA: TGTGCCAGCAGCTTAGGAAGGGTGGACGAGCAGTACGTC. This codes for CASSLGRVDEQYV.

This clonotype was seen many times. The chain links TRBV20-1 to TRBJ2-3; 12 bases fit TRBD2. CDR1 is DFQATT and CDR2 is SNEGSKA in the germline V gene (reference sequence). The V gene end was trimmed by 0 bases and the J gene end by 0 bases; junction bases not matched to a gene: 4. The CDR3 has 17 residues. CDR3 sequence: CSARELAGGISTDTQYF. The DNA of the CDR3 is TGCAGTGCTAGAGAACTAGCGGGGGGCATAAGCACAGATACGCAGTATTTT.

Only a few counts were recorded for this clonotype. The chain carries TRBV24-1 and TRBJ2-4, with 7 bases lining up with TRBD1. Germline V gene sequence: CDR1 KGHDR, CDR2 SFDVKD. This CDR3 region has 15 residues. Trimming took 4 bases from V and 8 from J; bases not matched to a gene: 10. CDR3 nucleotides: TGTGCCACCAGTGACCCCGGGACAGACCCAGACATTCAGTACTTC. Protein: CATSDPGTDPDIQYF.

This clonotype was seen ten or more times. This sequence joins TRBV3-1 and TRBJ2-1; TRBD1 or TRBD2 may be the D gene (6 bases each). The V end lost 4 bases, the J end lost 1 base, and 20 bases lay between the germline ends. CDR1 is LGHDT, CDR2 YNNKEL, per germline (reference sequence). The CDR3 totals 18 residues. The CDR3 nucleotides are TGTGCCAGCAGCCCGGATTTTTTAGGGGGGAAATCCTACAATGAGCAGTTCTTC. This sequence encodes CASSPDFLGGKSYNEQFF.